This entry lists 21 T cell receptor beta chains sequenced from one sample in a study of Ad26.COV2.S vaccination and SARS-CoV-2 variants. The treatment: about 20 received Ad26.COV2.S at low or high dose, single or two shots; about five received placebo; per-sample allocation not given. Sample collection was performed on day 63 after the first vaccine or placebo injection. TCRdb keeps only in-frame clones here, not all; method: immunoSEQ multiplex PCR. The table includes 300,000 to 400,000 clones, approximately 87% detected once. The sequenced sample was peripheral blood, obtained in a trial of Ad26.COV2.S vaccine versus placebo. The receptors were gathered from a person aged 18-60 years who received the Ad26.COV2.S COVID-19 vaccine or a placebo.

This clone was detected a few times. The chain couples TRBV27 to TRBJ2-3, with unresolved D. Germline lookup yields CDR1 MNHEY and CDR2 SMNVEV (reference sequence). This CDR3 has 11 residues. V was trimmed by 7 bases and J by 2 bases, leaving 4 bases between them. The CDR3 region is CASTNTDTQYF. DNA for the CDR3: TGTGCCAGCACCAACACAGATACGCAGTATTTT.

The chain employs TRBV2 and TRBJ2-5; D is undetermined. Germline V gene sequence: CDR1 SNHLY, CDR2 FYNNEI. CDR3 length: 12 amino acids. Between the trimmed V and J ends, which lost 7 bases and 8 bases, there was a span of 14 bases. The CDR3 DNA reads as TGTGCCAGCATGGGGATTATGCTAACCCAGTACTTC. It codes for CASMGIMLTQYF.

The rearrangement joins TRBV5-6 to TRBJ2-3; no clear D gene. The CDR3 spans 16 residues. V dropped 0 bases and J dropped 2 bases, with 13 bases sitting between them. CDR1 SGHDT and CDR2 YYEEEE come from the germline V gene. Here the CDR3 reads CASSLGVNLFTDTQYF. The DNA of the CDR3 is TGTGCCAGCAGCTTGGGTGTCAACCTATTCACAGATACGCAGTATTTT.

The rearrangement joins TRBV30 to TRBJ2-7; TRBD1 is a possible D gene (5 bases). The V end was cut by 3 bases, the J end by 3 bases, with 9 bases between. This CDR3 is 12 amino acids long. Germline CDR1 GTSNPN, CDR2 SVGIG (reference sequence). The CDR3, as DNA: TGTGCCTGGAGCACAGGTTACTACGAGCAGTACGTC. Amino acid sequence: CAWSTGYYEQYV.

The chain links TRBV11-3 to TRBJ2-5; no definite D call. There are 13 residues in the CDR3. The germline gives CDR1 SGHNT, CDR2 YENEEA. V lost 1 base to trimming and J lost 5 bases, with 8 bases between them. In DNA form, the CDR3 reads TGTGCCAGCAGCTTAGGCTACGACGAGACCCAGTACTTC. Translating it yields CASSLGYDETQYF.

This clone was observed a handful of times. CDR3 loop: CAWNRGHSGNGIYF. CDR3 sequence (DNA): TGTGCCTGGAATAGGGGACACTCTGGAAACGGCATATATTTT. The chain carries TRBV30 and TRBJ1-3; D possibly corresponds to TRBD1 (6 bases). V lost 4 bases and J 12 bases, leaving 22 bases between the germline ends. The germline gives CDR1 GTSNPN, CDR2 SVGIG (reference sequence). This CDR3 spans 14 amino acids.

The V gene is TRBV7-9, the J gene TRBJ2-1; maybe TRBD2 (6 bases). Germline lookup yields CDR1 SEHNR and CDR2 FQNEAQ (reference sequence). Trimming removed 5 bases at V and 5 bases at J, with 13 bases between. The CDR3 extends over 14 amino acids. CDR3 bases: TGTGCCAGCAGCCCCCGCGGGACTCACAATGAGCAGTTCTTC. Its translation is CASSPRGTHNEQFF.

The chain couples TRBV19 to TRBJ2-1; D assignment may be TRBD1 or TRBD2 (5 bases each). The CDR3 is 15 amino acids. The V gene's germline CDR1 is LNHDA and CDR2 SQIVND (reference sequence). V lost 7 bases and J 4 bases, leaving 17 bases between the germline ends. As DNA, the CDR3 is TGTGCCAGTAATCCGGGACCCTTCGGGTACAATGAGCAGTTCTTC. Its translation: CASNPGPFGYNEQFF.

This chain uses TRBV28 with TRBJ2-7; D may be TRBD1 (6 bases). Trimming took off 10 bases at V and 2 bases at J, with 18 bases between the two ends. CDR1 is MDHEN, CDR2 SYDVKM, per germline. This CDR3 is built from 14 residues. CDR3 amino acids: CATVDGTITYEQYF. The CDR3 DNA follows: TGTGCCACCGTTGACGGGACAATTACCTACGAGCAGTACTTC.

The chain has TRBV3-1 (or the pseudogene TRBV3-2) and TRBJ1-2; D gene uncertain. Germline CDR1 and CDR2: LGHDT and YNNKEL (reference sequence). The V and J ends lost 6 bases and 2 bases respectively, with 4 bases between them. The CDR3 spans 11 residues. CDR3 coding DNA: TGTGCCAGCAGGCTCAACTATGGCTACACCTTC. It translates to CASRLNYGYTF.

This chain connects TRBV5-6 to TRBJ2-1; tentatively, D is TRBD2 (5 bases). This CDR3 comprises 13 residues. Trimming took off 4 bases at V and 4 bases at J, with 9 bases between the two ends. Germline CDR1 is SGHDT and CDR2 is YYEEEE. The CDR3 coding sequence is TGTGCCAGCAGCCCCGGGATTTACAATGAGCAGTTCTTC. This codes for CASSPGIYNEQFF.

The J gene is TRBJ2-1, the V gene TRBV19; TRBD2 agrees at 8 bases. Losses at the gene ends were 1 base for V and 4 bases for J; bases not matched to a gene: 6. The CDR3 is 16 residues long. CDR1 and CDR2 from the germline V gene are LNHDA and SQIVND (reference sequence). The CDR3 DNA reads as TGTGCCAGTAGTATAGCGGGGCGGGGGGTGTACAATGAGCAGTTCTTC. Amino acids: CASSIAGRGVYNEQFF.

This sequence joins TRBV18 and TRBJ1-1, with 9 bases fitting TRBD1. Per germline, CDR1 KGHSH and CDR2 LQKENI. The CDR3 consists of 16 residues. V lost 5 bases to trimming and J lost 0 bases; unmatched junction nucleotides: 7. The CDR3 DNA is TGTGCCAGCTCATCAATCGGACAGGGGATGAACACTGAAGCTTTCTTT. This gives the protein CASSSIGQGMNTEAFF.

The chain has TRBV2 and TRBJ2-5; 8 positions agree with TRBD1. CDR3 length: 13 amino acids. Germline CDR1 and CDR2: SNHLY and FYNNEI. After removal of 7 bases from V and 4 bases from J, the junction contained 5 bases not matched to a gene. The CDR3 loop is CASTRGPGETQYF. Written as DNA, the CDR3 is TGTGCCAGCACCAGGGGGCCTGGAGAGACCCAGTACTTC.

The CDR3 nucleotides read TGTGCCAGCAGTGCCATTCCCGAGCAGCCCCAGCATTTT. Its protein is CASSAIPEQPQHF. This chain joins TRBV6-6 and TRBJ1-5, with unresolved D. The CDR3 has 13 amino acids. The ends were cut back, 5 bases at V and 7 bases at J, with 12 bases in the middle. From germline, CDR1 is MNHNY and CDR2 SVGAGI (reference sequence).

J is TRBJ2-7 and V is TRBV28, with 9 positions matching TRBD2. V lost 4 bases and J lost 2; bases outside the gene matches: 15. Germline V gene lookup returns CDR1 MDHEN and CDR2 SYDVKM. The CDR3 contains 18 residues. CDR3 coding DNA: TGTGCCAGCAGTTCCTCCACCAGACTAGCGGATTTAACCTACGAGCAGTACGTC. Protein product: CASSSSTRLADLTYEQYV.

The chain joins TRBV3-1 (or the pseudogene TRBV3-2) to TRBJ1-1; the D is unclear. Deletions cut 4 bases from V and 5 bases from J, with 5 bases between. This CDR3 contains 11 residues. Germline CDR1 and CDR2: LGHDT and YNNKEL (reference sequence). The CDR3 nucleotides are TGTGCCAGCAGCCTGGGAACTGAAGCTTTCTTT. Its protein product is CASSLGTEAFF.

The CDR3 here is CASSQVMEEAFF. The CDR3 DNA is TGCGCCAGCAGCCAAGTAATGGAGGAAGCTTTCTTT. The chain has TRBV4-1 and TRBJ1-1; D not certain. The CDR3 is made up of 12 amino acids. Germline CDR1 is MGHRA and CDR2 is YSYEKL. Between the trimmed V and J ends, which lost 1 base and 8 bases, there was a span of 8 bases.

This chain links TRBV12-5 with TRBJ1-1, with 7 bases identical to TRBD1. This CDR3 is 15 amino acids long. J lost 5 bases, V lost 1 base, and 7 bases had no gene match. CDR1 is LGHNT and CDR2 is FRNRAP in the germline V gene. CDR3 sequence reads: CASGLDPTGTTEAFF. In DNA form, the CDR3 reads TGTGCTAGTGGTTTGGACCCGACAGGGACAACTGAAGCTTTCTTT. Using reference TRBV12-5 and TRBJ1-1 for the parts outside the CDR3, the full variable domain is DARVTQTPRHKVTEMGQEVTMRCQPILGHNTVFWYRQTMMQGLELLAYFRNRAPLDDSGMPKDRFSAEMPDATLATLKIQPSEPRDSAVYFCASGLDPTGTTEAFFGQGTRLTVV.

V usage is TRBV27 and J usage is TRBJ1-6; the D is unclear. The CDR3 is 15 residues long. CDR1 and CDR2 (germline): MNHEY, SMNVEV (reference sequence). Trimming removed 4 bases at V and 7 bases at J, with 14 bases between. The CDR3 loop reads CASSSPAGWNSPLHF. The CDR3 bases are TGTGCCAGCAGTTCTCCCGCAGGCTGGAATTCACCCCTCCACTTT.

The genes are TRBV7-9 and TRBJ1-1; 8 nucleotides align to TRBD1. This CDR3 region has 15 residues. The germline V gene has CDR1 SEHNR and CDR2 FQNEAQ (reference sequence). V shed 5 bases, J shed 6 bases, and the junction held 11 bases outside the gene matches. CDR3 nucleotides: TGTGCCAGCAGCCCCCCCGGACAGGGATGGTCTGAAGCTTTCTTT. The encoded protein is CASSPPGQGWSEAFF.